This is a list of T cell receptor beta chains from one sample in a study of CD8 T cells in ankylosing spondylitis. TCRdb called the 5' RACE reads again in MiXCR, with one record for every CDR3 protein. The data show under 250,000 distinct CDR3 sequences, more than 5.5% seen once. Sequencing input: blood, either unsorted or a sorted T cell fraction (not recorded which). All receptors derive from a male donor with ankylosing spondylitis. Each CDR3 is given with its conserved first and last residue. The D gene is left open where the match is weak. Expanded clones get a size class; other rows say once, few or many, or leave the size out.

cdr3_nt: TGTGCCAGCAGGGACCCAGAATTCAGAGCTTTCTTT
cdr3_aa: CASRDPEFRAFF
d_call: -
v_call: TRBV6-5
j_call: TRBJ1-1
clone_size: few

cdr3_nt: TGTGCCAGCAGTCCGACCCCTTGGGGCGGGGGGGCGAGCACAGATACGCAGTATTTT
cdr3_aa: CASSPTPWGGGASTDTQYF
d_call: TRBD2
v_call: TRBV27
j_call: TRBJ2-3
clone_size: many

cdr3_nt: TGTGCCAGCAGCTTAGGTCTTCCTAGCGGGAGGCCCGAGCAGTACTTC
cdr3_aa: CASSLGLPSGRPEQYF
d_call: TRBD2
v_call: TRBV11-2
j_call: TRBJ2-7
clone_size: many

cdr3_nt: TGTGCCAGCAGCGCCCACCCTGGTGAGCAGTACTTC
cdr3_aa: CASSAHPGEQYF
d_call: -
v_call: TRBV9
j_call: TRBJ2-7
clone_size: many

cdr3_nt: TGTGCCAGCAGTCCAGGGATCCTTGGGCTATACAATGAGCAGTTCTTC
cdr3_aa: CASSPGILGLYNEQFF
d_call: -
v_call: TRBV27
j_call: TRBJ2-1
clone_size: many

cdr3_nt: TGCAGCGTTCAGGGTCGGGGAAGCTATGGCTACACCTTC
cdr3_aa: CSVQGRGSYGYTF
d_call: -
v_call: TRBV29-1
j_call: TRBJ1-2
clone_size: many

cdr3_nt: TGCAGCGTTGAGGGTGGGGAGACCCAGTACTTC
cdr3_aa: CSVEGGETQYF
d_call: -
v_call: TRBV29-1
j_call: TRBJ2-5
clone_size: many

cdr3_nt: TGCAGCGTTGAAGTGGTCTCCTACGAGCAGTACTTC
cdr3_aa: CSVEVVSYEQYF
d_call: -
v_call: TRBV29-1
j_call: TRBJ2-7
clone_size: many

cdr3_nt: TGTGCCAGCAGCCCGGGACTAGCGCAAACTGGCGATACGCAGTATTTT
cdr3_aa: CASSPGLAQTGDTQYF
d_call: TRBD2
v_call: TRBV7-6
j_call: TRBJ2-3
clone_size: -

cdr3_nt: TGTGCCAGCAGCCAAGCAACCCCTAATTACAGAAAGGACTTC
cdr3_aa: CASSQATPNYRKDF
d_call: -
v_call: TRBV3-1
j_call: TRBJ2-4
clone_size: many

cdr3_nt: TGTGCCAGCAGCCTCCTCGCGGGGCGCGAGTATACGCAGTATTTT
cdr3_aa: CASSLLAGREYTQYF
d_call: -
v_call: TRBV7-3
j_call: TRBJ2-3
clone_size: many

cdr3_nt: TGTGCCAGCAGTGAGGGACAGCTGGAAACCGGGGAGCTGTTTTTT
cdr3_aa: CASSEGQLETGELFF
d_call: TRBD1
v_call: TRBV2
j_call: TRBJ2-2
clone_size: many

cdr3_nt: TGTGCCAGCAGTTTTTACAGGGGTAACGAGCAGTACTTC
cdr3_aa: CASSFYRGNEQYF
d_call: TRBD1
v_call: TRBV28
j_call: TRBJ2-7
clone_size: many

cdr3_nt: TGTGCCAGCAGTTTAAGGGACACCTACGAGCAGTACTTC
cdr3_aa: CASSLRDTYEQYF
d_call: -
v_call: TRBV12-3/TRBV12-4
j_call: TRBJ2-7
clone_size: many

cdr3_nt: TGCAGTGCCGGCTTACCGCGGACTAGCGGGATTAGCTCCTACGAGCAGTACTTC
cdr3_aa: CSAGLPRTSGISSYEQYF
d_call: TRBD2
v_call: TRBV20-1
j_call: TRBJ2-7
clone_size: many

cdr3_nt: TGCGCCAGCAGCCTGATGACAGCCTTGAACACTGAAGCTTTCTTT
cdr3_aa: CASSLMTALNTEAFF
d_call: -
v_call: TRBV5-1
j_call: TRBJ1-1
clone_size: many

cdr3_nt: TGCGCCAGCAGCCAAGGGCCGACAGGGGAAAACACTGAAGCTTTCTTT
cdr3_aa: CASSQGPTGENTEAFF
d_call: TRBD1
v_call: TRBV4-3
j_call: TRBJ1-1
clone_size: many

cdr3_nt: TGTGCCAGCAGTGAGGGATTGAGGATGACCGGGGAGCTGTTTTTT
cdr3_aa: CASSEGLRMTGELFF
d_call: -
v_call: TRBV6-4
j_call: TRBJ2-2
clone_size: many

cdr3_nt: TGTGCCAGCAGTAAGGACAGGGACACAGATACGCAGTATTTT
cdr3_aa: CASSKDRDTDTQYF
d_call: TRBD1
v_call: TRBV6-1
j_call: TRBJ2-3
clone_size: many

cdr3_nt: TGTGCCAGCAGTGGAGGTTATTACGAGCAGTACTTC
cdr3_aa: CASSGGYYEQYF
d_call: -
v_call: TRBV2
j_call: TRBJ2-7
clone_size: -

cdr3_nt: TGCGCCAGCAGCCAAGATGGAAGGGGGCTCACTGAAGCTTTCTTT
cdr3_aa: CASSQDGRGLTEAFF
d_call: TRBD1
v_call: TRBV4-3
j_call: TRBJ1-1
clone_size: many

cdr3_nt: TGTGCCAGCAGCTCCCGGGACTTAAGGGACAATGAGCAGTTCTTC
cdr3_aa: CASSSRDLRDNEQFF
d_call: -
v_call: TRBV7-9
j_call: TRBJ2-1
clone_size: few

cdr3_nt: TGTGCCACCAGCAGAACTAGCGGGGGCAGGAGGTACAATGAGCAGTTCTTC
cdr3_aa: CATSRTSGGRRYNEQFF
d_call: TRBD2
v_call: TRBV15
j_call: TRBJ2-1
clone_size: -

cdr3_nt: TGCAGTGCCCCTTGGGGACTAGCGTTAAAGACCCAGTACTTC
cdr3_aa: CSAPWGLALKTQYF
d_call: TRBD2
v_call: TRBV20-1
j_call: TRBJ2-5
clone_size: many